The clone carrying this T cell receptor beta chain has just one count. The sample comes from a study of cytomegalovirus exposure and HLA in healthy donors. Primers included in the PCR were 60 Vbeta and 13 Jbeta primers. This table comes from immunoSEQ multiplex PCR, and its TCRdb copy is limited to in-frame clones, with some not included. The data show approximately 200,000 clones, around 77% seen once. Trimming pared 3 bases from V and 1 base from J, leaving 3 bases between. Germline assignment: CDR1 KGHSH and CDR2 LQKENI. The CDR3 extends over 12 amino acids. The chain couples TRBV18 to TRBJ1-1; D not resolved. The source of this sequence is a man aged 25 to 45 in good health and CMV-seronegative. What was sequenced was PBMCs. CDR3 protein: CASSPANTEAFF. CDR3 sequence (DNA): TGTGCCAGCTCACCGGCGAACACTGAAGCTTTCTTT.